Each of the 18 T cell receptor beta chains below was sequenced from the same sample in a study of T cell repertoires in cytomegalovirus infection. These receptors lack a known antigen. In TCRdb, the reads were re-called with MiXCR into one record per CDR3 protein. The sample holds 230,000 or so distinct CDR3 sequences, approximately 38% seen once. Sequencing was performed on CD8+ T cells from cultured PBMCs, taken from culture after CMV antigen stimulation. Receptor source: a human donor in good health (CMV status not recorded). Some clones in this sample may be carry-over from other donors' samples.

Worth noting for this clonotype: A read error may account for a junction end that differs from germline. The V gene is TRBV27, the J gene TRBJ2-5, with D tentatively TRBD2 (5 bases). Germline CDR1 MNHEY, CDR2 SMNVEV (reference sequence). This CDR3 region has 14 residues. The CDR3 loop reads CASSISAVQETQYF. The CDR3 nucleotides read TGTGCCAGCAGTATATCAGCGGTCCAAGAGACCCAGTACTTC.

There are a few counts of this clonotype. The gene calls are TRBV4-1 and TRBJ2-5; D could derive from TRBD1 or TRBD2 (5 bases each). V was pared by 0 bases and J by 5 bases, with 13 bases between. The length of the CDR3 is 15 residues. CDR1 is MGHRA and CDR2 is YSYEKL in the germline V gene. This chain's CDR3 is CASSQERDPGETQYF. The DNA for the CDR3 is TGCGCCAGCAGCCAAGAGAGGGACCCGGGGGAGACCCAGTACTTC.

This chain links TRBV6-2 or TRBV6-3 with TRBJ2-1, with 12 bases fitting TRBD2. In germline, CDR1 is MNHEY, CDR2 SVGEGT. After removal of 2 bases from V and 8 bases from J, the junction contained 10 bases not matched to a gene. The CDR3 extends over 17 amino acids. Written as DNA, the CDR3 is TGTGCCAGCAGTTACGATCGCGAGACTAGCGGGAGTCATGAGCAGTTCTTC. The encoded protein is CASSYDRETSGSHEQFF.

This sequence joins TRBV11-2 and TRBJ1-1; unclear D gene. CDR1 and CDR2 (germline): SGHAT, FQNNGV. Trimming removed 6 bases from V and 7 bases from J, with 9 bases in between. The CDR3 has 11 amino acids. CDR3 DNA sequence: TGTGCCAGCAGAAAGGAGGTTGAAGCTTTCTTT. Protein: CASRKEVEAFF.

The V gene is TRBV20-1, the J gene TRBJ2-1; either TRBD1 or TRBD2 may fit D (5 bases each). Trimming removed 2 bases from V and 2 bases from J, with 10 bases in between. This CDR3 contains 14 residues. Per germline, CDR1 DFQATT and CDR2 SNEGSKA (reference sequence). CDR3 residues: CSARRGGPYNEQFF. In DNA, the CDR3 is TGCAGTGCTAGACGGGGCGGCCCCTACAATGAGCAGTTCTTC.

The chain joins TRBV7-2 to TRBJ1-1, with 7 bases lining up with TRBD1. CDR3 length: 14 residues. The germline gives CDR1 SGHTA, CDR2 FQGNSA. J gave up 3 bases and V 5 bases, and 6 bases lay outside the gene matches. The CDR3 spells CASSNPQGYTEAFF. CDR3 nucleotides: TGTGCCAGCAGCAATCCACAGGGGTACACTGAAGCTTTCTTT.

The chain carries TRBV6-8 and TRBJ1-2, with D maybe TRBD1 (6 bases). Germline CDR1 reads MNHGY; CDR2 reads SAAAGT. Trimming pared 0 bases from V and 7 bases from J, leaving 12 bases between. The CDR3 covers 14 residues. CDR3 residues: CASSYSEGDGGYTF. The CDR3, as DNA: TGTGCCAGCAGTTACTCAGAGGGGGACGGTGGCTACACCTTC.

The chain links TRBV7-6 to TRBJ2-3; possibly TRBD2 for D (6 bases). The V end lost 5 bases, the J end lost 4 bases, and 13 bases lay between the germline ends. Germline CDR1 and CDR2: SGHVS and FNYEAQ. CDR3 length equals 14 residues. CDR3 sequence: CASSLGGSADTQYF. The DNA of the CDR3 is TGTGCCAGCAGCCTCGGGGGATCCGCAGATACGCAGTATTTT.

This clonotype was detected only a few times. The chain is built from TRBV10-3 and TRBJ1-1; tentative D call: TRBD1 (5 bases). CDR1 is ENHRY, CDR2 SYGVKD, per germline. V was clipped by 6 bases and J by 1 base, with 9 bases between them. The CDR3 consists of 13 residues. The CDR3 DNA follows: TGTGCCATCAGCCCCGACAGGAACACTGAAGCTTTCTTT. Residues: CAISPDRNTEAFF.

At least ten counts were recorded for this clonotype. The rearrangement joins TRBV7-2 to TRBJ2-3; unclear D gene. V gave up 6 bases and J gave up 4 bases, with 11 bases separating them. Germline V CDR1 and CDR2: SGHTA, FQGNSA. The CDR3 consists of 13 residues. This CDR3 reads CASSRGGADTQYF. The CDR3 DNA sequence: TGTGCCAGCAGTAGAGGTGGGGCAGATACGCAGTATTTT.

In its sample, this clonotype was seen a few times. This chain connects TRBV20-1 to TRBJ1-2; 10 positions agree with TRBD1. The CDR3 consists of 14 residues. V shed 5 bases and J 3 bases; nucleotides not matched to a gene: 6. Germline CDR1 reads DFQATT; CDR2 reads SNEGSKA (reference sequence). CDR3 DNA sequence: TGCAGTGCTTCCCCGGGACAGGGGTACTATGGCTACACCTTC. This encodes CSASPGQGYYGYTF.

This chain links TRBV7-3 with TRBJ2-3, with a possible D match to TRBD2 (5 bases). Trimming took 1 base from V and 2 from J, leaving 16 bases between them. Germline CDR1 reads SGHTA; CDR2 reads FQGTGA. This CDR3 is 17 amino acids long. The CDR3 loop reads CASSLRSPGFPTDTQYF. The CDR3 coding sequence is TGTGCCAGCAGCTTAAGGTCTCCGGGATTCCCCACAGATACGCAGTATTTT.

This clonotype was seen a handful of times. The J gene is TRBJ2-7, the V gene TRBV7-9; maybe TRBD2 (5 bases). Per the germline V gene, CDR1 is SEHNR and CDR2 is FQNEAQ (reference sequence). The CDR3 sequence is 13 residues long. V lost 7 bases and J lost 5, with 15 bases in between. CDR3 sequence (DNA): TGTGCCAGCACTCGCCGGGGTATCAACGAGCAGTACTTC. Its translation: CASTRRGINEQYF.

The chain combines TRBV9 with TRBJ1-2; TRBD1 matches 7 bases. The germline gives CDR1 SGDLS, CDR2 YYNGEE. V lost 4 bases and J lost 3; bases outside the gene matches: 3. This CDR3 has 13 residues. This chain's CDR3 is CASSQDRDYGYTF. The CDR3 DNA sequence: TGTGCCAGCAGCCAAGACAGGGACTATGGCTACACCTTC.

This clonotype was seen a few times. J is TRBJ1-4 and V is TRBV28; TRBD1 matches at 9 bases. J gave up 0 bases and V 6 bases, and 11 bases lay outside the gene matches. The CDR3 consists of 18 residues. Germline V CDR1 and CDR2: MDHEN, SYDVKM. Here the CDR3 DNA reads TGTGCCAGCAGGGTCAGGGGACAGGGATGGGCAACTAATGAAAAACTGTTTTTT. Translation gives CASRVRGQGWATNEKLFF.

The table lists this clonotype with a few counts. The gene calls are TRBV7-9 and TRBJ2-1, with 13 nucleotides matching TRBD2. Unmatched junction bases numbered 7, after V lost 5 bases and J lost 3 bases. The germline CDR1 and CDR2 sequences are SEHNR and FQNEAQ (reference sequence). There are 17 residues in the CDR3. This chain's CDR3 is CASSPGTSGAYYNEQFF. DNA for the CDR3: TGTGCCAGCAGCCCCGGGACTAGCGGGGCATACTACAATGAGCAGTTCTTC.

This chain uses TRBV20-1 with TRBJ2-7, with D possibly being TRBD1 or TRBD2 (5 bases each). From germline, CDR1 is DFQATT and CDR2 SNEGSKA (reference sequence). This CDR3 contains 16 residues. The ends were cut back, 0 bases at V and 0 bases at J, with 15 bases in the middle. CDR3 sequence: CSAREIGTASSYEQYF. For the CDR3, the DNA is TGCAGTGCTAGAGAGATCGGGACGGCCTCCTCCTACGAGCAGTACTTC.

This clonotype was detected only once. J is TRBJ2-1 and V is TRBV29-1, with D possibly being TRBD1 or TRBD2 (5 bases each). The CDR3 is 12 amino acids. Trimming removed 3 bases at V and 15 bases at J, with 18 bases between. The V gene's germline CDR1 is SQVTM and CDR2 ANQGSEA. The CDR3 reads CSVEGDLAAPFF. The CDR3 coding sequence is TGCAGCGTTGAGGGGGATTTGGCTGCTCCGTTCTTC.